The 22 T cell receptor beta chains presented below share a single source sample, sequenced in a study of blood T cell repertoires in COVID-19. Data came from immunoSEQ multiplex PCR; TCRdb stores just in-frame clones and leaves some out. The repertoire holds roughly 350,000 clones, more than 75% seen once, with 2.5% to 4% in the top ten. Sequencing was performed on peripheral blood. The origin of the receptors is a young woman who had recovered from COVID-19.

This clone was seen a few times. The gene calls are TRBV6-2 or TRBV6-3 and TRBJ2-7; D not certain. Trimming left V 2 bases short and J 7 bases short, with 9 bases between. The germline V gene encodes CDR1 MNHEY and CDR2 SVGEGT. This CDR3 contains 12 residues. CDR3 in amino acids: CASSYAREEQYV. As DNA, the CDR3 is TGTGCCAGCAGTTACGCCCGCGAGGAGCAGTACGTC.

The chain is built from TRBV7-2 and TRBJ2-1; 9 bases map to TRBD2. The ends lost 5 bases at V and 2 bases at J; junction bases unmatched: 7. Germline V lookup: CDR1 SGHTA, CDR2 FQGNSA. This CDR3 has 16 amino acids. In nucleotides, the CDR3 is TGTGCCAGCAGCCAGTTAGCGGGAGCGGCCTACAATGAGCAGTTCTTC. This sequence encodes CASSQLAGAAYNEQFF.

The rearrangement uses TRBV27 and TRBJ1-1; 7 nucleotides match TRBD1. There are 14 residues in the CDR3. Germline CDR1 reads MNHEY; CDR2 reads SMNVEV (reference sequence). Unmatched junction bases numbered 4, after V lost 3 bases and J lost 3 bases. The chain's CDR3 is CASSLSTGDTEAFF. The DNA of the CDR3 is TGTGCCAGCAGTTTGAGTACAGGGGACACTGAAGCTTTCTTT.

The rearrangement joins TRBV18 to TRBJ2-3, with D uncertain. The CDR3 sequence is 12 residues long. CDR1 and CDR2 from the germline V gene are KGHSH and LQKENI. Trimming left V 2 bases short and J 4 bases short, with 4 bases between. CDR3 sequence (DNA): TGTGCCAGCTCACCAACACCAGATACGCAGTATTTT. Amino acid sequence: CASSPTPDTQYF.

In its sample, this clone was seen once. The chain recombines TRBV5-1 with TRBJ2-1, with TRBD2 identical over 8 bases. The J segment lost 0 bases and the V segment lost 4 bases, leaving 6 bases of the junction unmatched. The CDR3 is 16 residues long. From germline, CDR1 is SGHRS and CDR2 YFSETQ. CDR3 in amino acids: CASSLTTSASYNEQFF. The CDR3 nucleotides are TGCGCCAGCAGCCTAACGACTAGCGCCTCCTACAATGAGCAGTTCTTC.

The rearrangement links TRBV19 to TRBJ1-1; TRBD1 matches at 9 bases. With V trimmed by 3 bases and J by 11 bases, 19 bases remained unmatched. This CDR3 comprises 17 residues. The V gene's germline CDR1 is LNHDA and CDR2 SQIVND (reference sequence). CDR3 DNA: TGTGCCAGTAGTATGTTCGGGACAGGGCAATTTCGGGATAGGGCTTTCTTT. It is translated as CASSMFGTGQFRDRAFF.

Only a few counts were recorded for this clone. The genes are TRBV6-5 and TRBJ1-5, with 8 bases matching TRBD1. Germline V gives CDR1 MNHEY, CDR2 SVGAGI. The CDR3 consists of 14 residues. V lost 4 bases to trimming and J lost 5 bases; unmatched junction nucleotides: 4. The CDR3 DNA reads TGTGCCAGCAGTTCGGACAGGGTTTATCAGCCCCAGCATTTT. The encoded protein is CASSSDRVYQPQHF.

The chain has TRBV5-1 and TRBJ2-5, with 8 bases aligning to TRBD2. CDR1 is SGHRS and CDR2 is YFSETQ in the germline V gene. Trimming took 9 bases from V and 1 from J; bases not matched to a gene: 5. The CDR3 has 13 residues. The CDR3 here is CATSGGGQETQYF. The CDR3 bases are TGCGCCACCTCCGGGGGGGGCCAAGAGACCCAGTACTTC.

The genes are TRBV25-1 and TRBJ2-1; 8 bases fit TRBD2. Germline V lookup: CDR1 MGHDK, CDR2 SYGVNS. This CDR3 is built from 16 residues. V lost 2 bases, J lost 4 bases, and 7 bases stayed unmatched. This CDR3 is CASSEIGASGYNEQFF. CDR3 nucleotide sequence: TGTGCCAGCAGTGAAATCGGGGCTAGCGGGTACAATGAGCAGTTCTTC. Variable domain in full (rest from reference TRBV25-1 and TRBJ2-1): EADIYQTPRYLVIGTGKKITLECSQTMGHDKMYWYQQDPGMELHLIHYSYGVNSTEKGDLSSESTVSRIRTEHFPLTLESARPSHTSQYLCASSEIGASGYNEQFFGPGTRLTVL.

The chain links TRBV6-2 or TRBV6-3 to TRBJ2-7, with D possibly being TRBD1 (6 bases). The germline V and J ends were trimmed by 4 bases and 1 base, with 11 bases remaining between them. The CDR3 totals 14 residues. CDR1 and CDR2 (germline): MNHEY, SVGEGT. The CDR3 spells CASSSTGPSYEQYV. Here the CDR3 DNA reads TGTGCCAGCAGTTCGACAGGCCCTTCCTACGAGCAGTACGTC.

This clone was found a few times. V and J are TRBV25-1 and TRBJ1-4, with 9 bases matching TRBD1. V gave up 4 bases and J gave up 10 bases; unmatched junction bases: 10. This CDR3 has 15 residues. CDR1 MGHDK and CDR2 SYGVNS come from the germline V gene. CDR3 region: CASSGSGQGSVKLFF. In DNA, the CDR3 is TGTGCCAGCAGTGGATCGGGACAGGGATCTGTAAAACTGTTTTTT.

The chain recombines TRBV9 with TRBJ1-3; a weak D match, TRBD1 (6 bases). The V and J ends lost 4 bases and 4 bases respectively, with 15 bases between them. This CDR3 spans 15 amino acids. Germline V gene sequence: CDR1 SGDLS, CDR2 YYNGEE. The CDR3 DNA reads as TGTGCCAGCAGCACAACAGGGTTGTCGGGAAACACCATATATTTT. Its translation: CASSTTGLSGNTIYF.

This clone was found once. The gene calls are TRBV29-1 and TRBJ2-1, with TRBD2 identical over 11 bases. The germline V gene encodes CDR1 SQVTM and CDR2 ANQGSEA. The ends lost 5 bases at V and 0 bases at J; junction bases unmatched: 3. The CDR3 sequence is 15 residues long. The CDR3 DNA follows: TGCAGCGTTATGGGACTAGCGGCCTCCTACAATGAGCAGTTCTTC. This codes for CSVMGLAASYNEQFF.

CDR3 DNA sequence: TGTGCCTGGAGTGTAAAGGGGACTAGCGGGCTCTACAATGAGCAGTTCTTC. Amino acids: CAWSVKGTSGLYNEQFF. The chain couples TRBV30 to TRBJ2-1; 12 positions match TRBD2. This CDR3 contains 17 residues. The V gene end was trimmed by 0 bases and the J gene end by 3 bases; junction bases not matched to a gene: 6. Per the germline V gene, CDR1 is GTSNPN and CDR2 is SVGIG (reference sequence).

The chain joins TRBV9 to TRBJ1-2; TRBD1 matches at 9 bases. V was clipped by 3 bases and J by 1 base; unmatched bases: 7. CDR1 SGDLS and CDR2 YYNGEE come from the germline V gene. CDR3 length: 16 residues. The CDR3 DNA reads TGTGCCAGCAGCGACGGCACAGGGGGCTTTAACTATGGCTACACCTTC. This gives the protein CASSDGTGGFNYGYTF.

The J gene is TRBJ2-1, the V gene TRBV5-1; TRBD1 agrees at 8 bases. The CDR3 has 15 residues. Trimming took 0 bases from V and 2 from J; bases not matched to a gene: 1. The germline CDR1 and CDR2 sequences are SGHRS and YFSETQ. The chain's CDR3 is CASSLGQGPYNEQFF. In DNA form, the CDR3 reads TGCGCCAGCAGCTTGGGACAGGGGCCCTACAATGAGCAGTTCTTC.

The chain joins TRBV30 to TRBJ2-3; maybe TRBD2 (6 bases). This CDR3 has 15 amino acids. V lost 4 bases, J lost 0 bases, and 14 bases lay in between. Germline loops: CDR1 GTSNPN, CDR2 SVGIG (reference sequence). The CDR3 region has the DNA TGTGCCTGGACCCTAAACGGGGGTAGCACAGATACGCAGTATTTT. Protein sequence: CAWTLNGGSTDTQYF. Together with reference TRBV30 and TRBJ2-3, the CDR3 gives the full variable domain: SQTIHQWPATLVQPVGSPLSLECTVEGTSNPNLYWYRQAAGRGLQLLFYSVGIGQISSEVPQNLSASRPQDRQFILSSKKLLLSDSGFYLCAWTLNGGSTDTQYFGPGTRLTVL.

V gene TRBV7-2 combines with J gene TRBJ2-3; 12 bases line up with TRBD2. V lost 6 bases, J lost 3 bases, and 7 bases stayed unmatched. CDR1 SGHTA and CDR2 FQGNSA come from the germline V gene. This CDR3 region has 16 residues. CDR3 bases: TGTGCCAGCAGTAGGACTAGCGGGGAGATAACAGATACGCAGTATTTT. It yields the protein CASSRTSGEITDTQYF.

This chain connects TRBV11-2 to TRBJ2-1, with a possible D match to TRBD2 (6 bases). Germline loops: CDR1 SGHAT, CDR2 FQNNGV. The CDR3 runs 17 residues. The ends were cut back, 5 bases at V and 6 bases at J, with 23 bases in the middle. CDR3 nucleotides: TGTGCCAGCAGCAAAAAGGGGTATGCGGGATCTGGCAATGAGCAGTTCTTC. Translated: CASSKKGYAGSGNEQFF.

The CDR3 protein is CASSPGWGADTQYF. The CDR3 DNA reads TGTGCCAGCAGCCCCGGCTGGGGGGCAGATACGCAGTATTTT. The J gene is TRBJ2-3, the V gene TRBV7-2; TRBD2 might be the D (6 bases). V lost 5 bases, J lost 4 bases, and 13 bases lay in between. Germline V CDR1 and CDR2: SGHTA, FQGNSA. This CDR3 has 14 amino acids.

The genes are TRBV6-1 and TRBJ2-1, with 13 bases matching TRBD2. The CDR3 runs to 14 residues. Trimming took 5 bases from V and 6 from J; bases not matched to a gene: 1. CDR1 MNHNS and CDR2 SASEGT come from the germline V gene. The CDR3 DNA reads TGTGCCAGCAGTCGGACTAGCGGGAGCAATGAGCAGTTCTTC. It yields the protein CASSRTSGSNEQFF.

This clone was seen only once. The chain is built from TRBV6-5 and TRBJ1-6; TRBD1 matches 7 bases. CDR3 length: 14 residues. Germline V gives CDR1 MNHEY, CDR2 SVGAGI. Trimming removed 7 bases from V and 9 bases from J; junction bases left unmatched: 9. The CDR3 DNA sequence: TGTGCCAGCACCAAACAGGGGTTTACTTCACCCCTCCACTTT. Translation gives CASTKQGFTSPLHF.